A selection of T cell receptor beta chains follows, all from one sample in a study of T cell repertoires in cytomegalovirus infection. For these receptors, no antigen is known. TCRdb re-derived calls from the reads in MiXCR, one entry per CDR3 protein. Found here are 110,000 to 150,000 distinct CDR3 sequences, more than 30% of them singletons; the top ten hold about 50%. This sample comprised CD8+ T cells from cultured PBMCs, obtained from culture after CMV antigen stimulation. These receptors all come from a human donor in good health (CMV status not recorded). Some clones in this sample may be carry-over from other donors' samples. Each CDR3 is given without its conserved first and last residue. Each record gives: V gene, CDR3 protein.

TRBV20-1 SARDYSGGIQETQY
TRBV23-1 ASSPCTAGGRDTQY
TRBV29-1 SVEGDPGVMNTEAF
TRBV27 ASSLSRGNRDNEQF
TRBV29-1 SAVFATDLEAF
TRBV4-1 ASSQELGAQGETQY
TRBV27 ASSTHRYRDYGYT
TRBV6-2/TRBV6-3 ASSYFPQGTEAF
TRBV7-8 ASSPEGGASTDTQY
TRBV12-3/TRBV12-4 ASSLAGNGYT
TRBV20-1 SARDSGTSYEQY
TRBV12-3/TRBV12-4 ASSLNDNEQF
TRBV7-9 ASRPLDYGYT
TRBV7-9 ASSSTAGLTEAF
TRBV6-6 ASSFMSGAYNEQF
TRBV7-6 ASSLGQGSNNEQF
TRBV7-8 ASSVEGLQRKRDTEAF
TRBV20-1 SAPNNRGTNEQF
TRBV7-2 ASSFRRVTDTQY
TRBV7-8 ASSPGTGVIQPQH
TRBV5-4 ASSLEGTSGTGELF
TRBV20-1 SAKGLEETQY
TRBV28 ASRISSGEQETLY
TRBV7-2 ASSLEGGGWGYT
TRBV2 ASSEGEEAF
TRBV12-3/TRBV12-4 ASRLAGRTGELF
TRBV27 ASRGLAGSDSYEQY
TRBV19 ASSMGGGSYNEQF
TRBV28 ASSLGDSEQF
TRBV27 ASSLTDSSYEQY
TRBV7-2 ASPQGGPNYGYT
TRBV6-5 ASSYMESRSGYT
TRBV27 ASSDGTTYEQY
TRBV24-1 ATSDVLDEQF
TRBV19 ASSIVDSYNEQF
TRBV25-1 ASNWGVTDTQY
TRBV6-5 ASSYNAARTEAF
TRBV7-3 ASSLTAAEQF
TRBV19 ASRLSGNTEAF
TRBV29-1 SVGDGNNEQF
TRBV6-6 ATGDYRASEAF
TRBV19 ASSIPSRDNQPQH
TRBV28 ASSFTTEDTQY
TRBV7-2 ASSKWTGIMGQPQH
TRBV2 ASSEETSGGGGEQF